The 3 T cell receptor beta chains below come from one sample, sequenced in a study of shared clonotypes between healthy human individuals. Generated by immunoSEQ multiplex PCR, the TCRdb table keeps only in-frame clones and is missing some. This table holds approximately 2,300,000 clones, 80% to 95% found once. Sequencing used naive CD4+ T cells from PBMCs. Subset meaning: CD45RA+ positively selected. The receptors derive from a man younger than 30 in good health. Some clones in this sample may be carry-over from other donors' samples.

The V and J genes are TRBV6-6 and TRBJ2-7; 7 nucleotides match TRBD2. This CDR3 is 13 amino acids long. Germline assignment: CDR1 MNHNY and CDR2 SVGAGI (reference sequence). The J segment lost 4 bases and the V segment lost 5 bases, leaving 5 bases of the junction unmatched. CDR3 amino acids: CASSSGNSYEQYF. DNA for the CDR3: TGTGCCAGCAGTAGCGGGAACTCTTACGAGCAGTACTTC.

The chain joins TRBV7-2 to TRBJ2-1, with unresolved D. Trimming stripped 1 base from V and 6 bases from J, with 7 bases between. Germline loops: CDR1 SGHTA, CDR2 FQGNSA. The CDR3 spans 13 residues. CDR3 sequence: CASSLVRGNEQFF. In nucleotides, the CDR3 is TGTGCCAGCAGCTTAGTGCGTGGCAATGAGCAGTTCTTC.

The J gene is TRBJ2-3, the V gene TRBV14, with a possible D match to TRBD1 (6 bases). Trimming shortened V by 6 bases and J by 7 bases, and 14 bases separated the two germline ends. The germline gives CDR1 SGHDN, CDR2 FVKESK. This CDR3 region has 13 residues. The DNA of the CDR3 is TGTGCCAGCAGTCCGTTAGGGGGATATACGCAGTATTTT. This translates into CASSPLGGYTQYF. The whole variable domain, remainder taken from reference TRBV14 and TRBJ2-3, is EAGVTQFPSHSVIEKGQTVTLRCDPISGHDNLYWYRRVMGKEIKFLLHFVKESKQDESGMPNNRFLAERTGGTYSTLKVQPAELEDSGVYFCASSPLGGYTQYFGPGTRLTVL.